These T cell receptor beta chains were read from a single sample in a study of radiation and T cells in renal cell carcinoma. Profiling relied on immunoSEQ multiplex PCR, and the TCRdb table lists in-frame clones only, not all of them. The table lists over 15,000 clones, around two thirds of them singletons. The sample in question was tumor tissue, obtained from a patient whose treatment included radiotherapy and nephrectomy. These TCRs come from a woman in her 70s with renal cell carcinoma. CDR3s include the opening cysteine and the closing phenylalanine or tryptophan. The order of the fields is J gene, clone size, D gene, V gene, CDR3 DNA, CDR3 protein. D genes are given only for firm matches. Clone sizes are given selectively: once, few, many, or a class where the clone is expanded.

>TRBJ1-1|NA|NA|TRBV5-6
TGTGCCAGCAGCTTCTTGTCGGGGCGGACTGAAGCTTTCTTT
CASSFLSGRTEAFF
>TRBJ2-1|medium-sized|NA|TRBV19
TGTGCCAGTAGTTCGAGCGACAACTACAATGAGCAGTTCTTC
CASSSSDNYNEQFF
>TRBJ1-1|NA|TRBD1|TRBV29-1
TGCAGCGTGCGACAGGGGATGAACACTGAAGCTTTCTTT
CSVRQGMNTEAFF
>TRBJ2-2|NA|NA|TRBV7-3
TGTGCCAGCAGCTTAAAGGGCGGCCTCGGGGAGCTGTTTTTT
CASSLKGGLGELFF
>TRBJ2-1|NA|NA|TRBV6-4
TGTGCCAGCAGTGATAGTGGCGGGGGCCTCAATGAGCAGTTCTTC
CASSDSGGGLNEQFF
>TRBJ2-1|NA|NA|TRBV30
TGTGCCTGGAGTGTCGGCCACTCCTACAATGAGCAGTTCTTC
CAWSVGHSYNEQFF
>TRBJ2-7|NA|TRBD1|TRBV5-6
TGTGCCAGCAGCCGGATGACCGGGACAGCCTACGAGCAGTACTTC
CASSRMTGTAYEQYF
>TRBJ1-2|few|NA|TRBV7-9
TGTGCCAGCAGCTCAGGAGGACTTACGTCTAACTATGGCTACACCTTC
CASSSGGLTSNYGYTF
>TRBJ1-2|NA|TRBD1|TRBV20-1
TGCAGTGCTAAGACAGGGGATGGCTACACCTTC
CSAKTGDGYTF
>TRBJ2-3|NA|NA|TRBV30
TGTGCCTGGGCACGGGGCGGGGATACGCAGTATTTT
CAWARGGDTQYF
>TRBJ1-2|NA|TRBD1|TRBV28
TGTACCACTGGGACAGACTATGGCTACACCTTC
CTTGTDYGYTF
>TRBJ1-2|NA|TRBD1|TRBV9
TGTGCCAGCAGCGTAACCGGGACAGCCTATGGCTACACCTTC
CASSVTGTAYGYTF
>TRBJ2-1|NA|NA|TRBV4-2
TGTGCCAGCAGCCAAGATATACGGGGTTCGCAGTTCTTC
CASSQDIRGSQFF
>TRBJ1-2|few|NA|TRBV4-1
TGCGCCAGCAGCCAAGCGGGGGTGGTTAACTATGGCTACACCTTC
CASSQAGVVNYGYTF
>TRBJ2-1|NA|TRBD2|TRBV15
TGTGCCACCAGCAGAGGACAACCGGGACTAGCGGGGGTCTCCTACAATGAGCAGTTCTTC
CATSRGQPGLAGVSYNEQFF
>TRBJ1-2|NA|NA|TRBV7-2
TGTGCCAGCAGCTTCGACACCCTCGGTGGCTACACCTTC
CASSFDTLGGYTF
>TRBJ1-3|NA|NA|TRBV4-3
TGCGCCAGCAGCCGTACGGGACTCTCTGGAAACACCATATATTTT
CASSRTGLSGNTIYF
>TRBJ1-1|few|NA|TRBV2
TGTGCCAGCAGGGGAACCCTGGGCACTGAAGCTTTCTTT
CASRGTLGTEAFF
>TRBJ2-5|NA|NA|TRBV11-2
TGTGCCAGCAGCTCCGCAGCGGTCCAGTACTTC
CASSSAAVQYF
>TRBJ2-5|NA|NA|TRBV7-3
TGTGCCAGCAGCTTAAGCGGACAGTTCCAAGAGACCCAGTACTTC
CASSLSGQFQETQYF
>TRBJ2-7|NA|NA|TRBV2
TGTGCCAGCAGTGGGGGGCTTGGGTACGAGCAGTACTTC
CASSGGLGYEQYF
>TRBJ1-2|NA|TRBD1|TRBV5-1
TGCGCCAGCAGCTTGGACGGACAGGGGGCCTATGGCTACACCTTC
CASSLDGQGAYGYTF
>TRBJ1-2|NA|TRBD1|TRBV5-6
TGTGCCAGCAGCCCGACAGGGGGCTATGGCTACACCTTC
CASSPTGGYGYTF